The present T cell receptor (beta chain) was sequenced within a study of cytomegalovirus exposure and HLA in healthy donors. Study outcomes and limitations: The study found most TCR sequences rare, yet found some public TCRs in many donors.

PCR amplification relied on 60 Vbeta primers (plus 13 Jbeta primers). The repertoire was sequenced with immunoSEQ multiplex PCR; TCRdb's copy has only in-frame clones and lacks some. This sample carries about 180,000 clones, around 77% of them seen once, and the ten largest clones take around 2.5%. Germline lookup yields CDR1 WNHNN and CDR2 SYGVQD (reference sequence). The CDR3 loop spans 13 amino acids. V was pared by 4 bases and J by 5 bases, with 3 bases of the junction left unmatched. This clone has only a few counts. Its antigen is unknown. Other nucleotide sequences from this sample produce the same CDR3.

The receptor was isolated from a man in his sixties in good health and CMV-seronegative. V and J are TRBV10-1 and TRBJ1-1; 8 bases match TRBD1. Input material: PBMCs. CDR3 sequence: CASSGNRGTEAFF. CDR3 coding DNA: TGCGCCAGCAGTGGAAACAGGGGGACTGAAGCTTTCTTT.